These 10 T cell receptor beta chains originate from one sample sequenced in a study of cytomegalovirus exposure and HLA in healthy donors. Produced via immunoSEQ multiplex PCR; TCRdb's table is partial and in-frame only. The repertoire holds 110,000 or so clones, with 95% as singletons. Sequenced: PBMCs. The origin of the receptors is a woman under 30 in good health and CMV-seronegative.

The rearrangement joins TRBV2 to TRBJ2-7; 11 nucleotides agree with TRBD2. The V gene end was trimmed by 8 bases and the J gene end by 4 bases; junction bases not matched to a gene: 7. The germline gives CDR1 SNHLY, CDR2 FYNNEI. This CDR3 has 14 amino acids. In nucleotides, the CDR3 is TGTGCCAGCGGCTTAGCGGGGGGGCCTTACGAGCAGTACTTC. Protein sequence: CASGLAGGPYEQYF.

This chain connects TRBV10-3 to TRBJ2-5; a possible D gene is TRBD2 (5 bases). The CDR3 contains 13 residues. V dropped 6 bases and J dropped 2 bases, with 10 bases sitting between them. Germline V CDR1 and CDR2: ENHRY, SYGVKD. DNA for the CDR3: TGTGCCATCAGCACTTCGGGACAAGAGACCCAGTACTTC. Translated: CAISTSGQETQYF.

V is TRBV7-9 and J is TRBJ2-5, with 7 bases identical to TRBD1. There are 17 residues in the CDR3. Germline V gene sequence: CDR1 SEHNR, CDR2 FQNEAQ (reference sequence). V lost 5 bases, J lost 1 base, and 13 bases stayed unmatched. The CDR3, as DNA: TGTGCCAGCAGCGGACCAGACTGGGACAGAACCCAAGAGACCCAGTACTTC. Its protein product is CASSGPDWDRTQETQYF.

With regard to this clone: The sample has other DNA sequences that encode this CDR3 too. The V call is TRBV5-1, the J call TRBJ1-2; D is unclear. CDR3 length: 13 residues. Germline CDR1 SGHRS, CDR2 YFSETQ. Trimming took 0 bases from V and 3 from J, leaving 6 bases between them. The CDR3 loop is CASSLDGDYGYTF. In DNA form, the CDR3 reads TGCGCCAGCAGCTTGGACGGGGACTATGGCTACACCTTC.

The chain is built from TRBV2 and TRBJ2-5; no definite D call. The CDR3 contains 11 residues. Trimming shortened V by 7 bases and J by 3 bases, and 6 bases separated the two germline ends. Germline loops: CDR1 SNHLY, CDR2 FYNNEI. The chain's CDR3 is CASILEETQYF. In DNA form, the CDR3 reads TGTGCCAGCATACTGGAAGAGACCCAGTACTTC.

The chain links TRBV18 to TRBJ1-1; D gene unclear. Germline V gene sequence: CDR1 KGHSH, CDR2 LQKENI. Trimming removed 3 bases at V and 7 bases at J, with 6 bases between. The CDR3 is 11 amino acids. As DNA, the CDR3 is TGTGCCAGCTCACCCGCCAGTGAAGCTTTCTTT. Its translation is CASSPASEAFF.

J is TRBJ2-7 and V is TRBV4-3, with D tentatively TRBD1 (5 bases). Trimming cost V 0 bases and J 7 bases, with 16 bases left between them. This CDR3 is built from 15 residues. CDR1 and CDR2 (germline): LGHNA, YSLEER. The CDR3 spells CASSQDQRGLGEQYF. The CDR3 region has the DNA TGCGCCAGCAGCCAAGATCAAAGGGGATTAGGAGAGCAGTACTTC.

The CDR3 sequence: CASSQGRGGGLFTDTQYF. In nucleotides, the CDR3 is TGTGCCAGCAGCCAGGGCAGAGGCGGGGGGCTCTTCACAGATACGCAGTATTTT. V gene TRBV5-8 combines with J gene TRBJ2-3; the match to TRBD2 covers 8 bases. V lost 4 bases, J lost 2 bases, and 15 bases stayed unmatched. CDR1 and CDR2 from the germline V gene are SGHTS and YDEGEE. This CDR3 comprises 18 residues.

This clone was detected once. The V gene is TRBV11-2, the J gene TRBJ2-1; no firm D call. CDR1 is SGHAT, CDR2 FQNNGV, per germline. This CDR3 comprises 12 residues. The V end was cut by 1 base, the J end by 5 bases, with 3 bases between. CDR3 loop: CASSLVNNEQFF. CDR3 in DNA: TGTGCCAGCAGCTTAGTTAACAATGAGCAGTTCTTC.

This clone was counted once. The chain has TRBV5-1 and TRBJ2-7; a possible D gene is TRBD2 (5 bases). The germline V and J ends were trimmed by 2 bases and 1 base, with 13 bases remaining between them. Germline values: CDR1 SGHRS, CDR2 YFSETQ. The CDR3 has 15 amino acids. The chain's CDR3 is CASSFGGSGSYEQYF. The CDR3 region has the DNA TGCGCCAGCAGCTTCGGCGGCTCGGGGTCCTACGAGCAGTACTTC.